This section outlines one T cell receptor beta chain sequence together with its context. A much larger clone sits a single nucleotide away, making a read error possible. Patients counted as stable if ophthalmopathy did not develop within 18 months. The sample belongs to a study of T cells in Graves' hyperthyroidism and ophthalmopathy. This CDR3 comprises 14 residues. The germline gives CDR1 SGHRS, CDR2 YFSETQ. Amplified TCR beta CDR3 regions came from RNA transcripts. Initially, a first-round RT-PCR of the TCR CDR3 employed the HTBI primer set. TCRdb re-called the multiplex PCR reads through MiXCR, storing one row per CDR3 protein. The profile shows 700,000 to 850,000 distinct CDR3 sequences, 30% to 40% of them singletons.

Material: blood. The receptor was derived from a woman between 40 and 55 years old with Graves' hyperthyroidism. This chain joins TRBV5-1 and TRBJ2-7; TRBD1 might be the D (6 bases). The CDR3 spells CASRLARAGDEQYF. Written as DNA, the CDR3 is TGCGCCAGCCGCTTGGCCCGGGCAGGGGACGAGCAGTACTTC.